This T cell receptor (beta chain) was captured by sequencing in a study of cytomegalovirus exposure and HLA in healthy donors. General study results and limits: Differences between HLA loci emerged in a later analysis of TCR association rates, with DRB1 most and HLA-C fewest.

This CDR3 has 14 residues. As concerns this clone: The antigen remains unidentified.

Amplification used 60 Vbeta primers and 13 Jbeta primers. Repertoires were generated with immunoSEQ multiplex PCR, while TCRdb's copy carries only in-frame clones and drops some. Of over 150,000 clones listed, 80% to 85% are singletons. The sample consisted of PBMCs. The chain carries TRBV21-1 and TRBJ2-3; TRBD2, as called in the table, went unchecked against the DNA. TRBV21-1 is noted as a pseudogene. The source is a male donor in good health and CMV-seropositive. CDR3 in amino acids: CASSSGGDTDTQYF. DNA of the CDR3: TGTGCCAGCAGCAGTGGCGGGGACACAGATACGCAGTATTTT.